These T cell receptor beta chains were read from a single sample in a study of fetal regulatory T cell absence and autoimmunity. The data were produced by immunoSEQ multiplex PCR, yet TCRdb's version contains in-frame clones alone and is incomplete. The table has 95,000 or so clones, around 72% seen once; the top ten hold 1.5% to 2%. The sequencing input was pancreas tissue. The origin of the receptors is a male donor with IPEX syndrome. The CDR3 runs from the conserved cysteine through the conserved F or W. Fields, in order: V gene, clone size, J gene, D gene, CDR3 protein, CDR3 DNA. D genes are given only for firm matches. For some rows the clone size is stated as once, few or many, or as a class when expanded; others skip it.

V: TRBV5-1; size: -; J: TRBJ2-6; D: -; CDR3: CASSGRKGTGANVLTF; DNA: TGCGCCAGCAGCGGAAGGAAGGGCACTGGGGCCAACGTCCTGACTTTC
V: TRBV4-3; size: once; J: TRBJ2-3; D: -; CDR3: CASSQVRGTDTQYF; DNA: TGCGCCAGCAGCCAAGTCCGGGGCACAGATACGCAGTATTTT
V: TRBV30; size: -; J: TRBJ2-7; D: -; CDR3: CAWSVGGSYEQYF; DNA: TGTGCCTGGAGTGTCGGGGGCTCCTACGAGCAGTACTTC
V: TRBV11-3; size: -; J: TRBJ2-7; D: -; CDR3: CASSPPDTYEQYF; DNA: TGTGCCAGCAGCCCCCCGGACACCTACGAGCAGTACTTC
V: TRBV29-1; size: -; J: TRBJ2-1; D: TRBD1; CDR3: CSVPQGQITYNEQFF; DNA: TGCAGCGTACCCCAGGGACAGATCACATACAATGAGCAGTTCTTC
V: TRBV7-6; size: few; J: TRBJ2-1; D: TRBD1; CDR3: CASSFGTGSNEQFF; DNA: TGTGCCAGCAGCTTCGGGACAGGGTCCAATGAGCAGTTCTTC
V: TRBV10-3; size: -; J: TRBJ1-2; D: -; CDR3: CAISESTPAYRGYTF; DNA: TGTGCCATCAGTGAGTCGACGCCCGCCTACCGGGGCTACACCTTC
V: TRBV25-1; size: -; J: TRBJ1-4; D: -; CDR3: CASSPALGGPKKEKLFF; DNA: TGTGCCAGCAGCCCCGCTTTGGGAGGGCCCAAAAAAGAAAAACTGTTTTTT
V: TRBV6-6; size: few; J: TRBJ2-7; D: TRBD1; CDR3: CASSWGQSYEQYF; DNA: TGTGCCAGCTCCTGGGGACAGTCCTACGAGCAGTACTTC
V: TRBV23-1; size: few; J: TRBJ2-1; D: -; CDR3: CASTPRGSKNEQFF; DNA: TGCGCCAGCACCCCACGGGGCAGCAAGAATGAGCAGTTCTTC
V: TRBV10-3; size: -; J: TRBJ2-1; D: TRBD2; CDR3: CAIRKPGLRWWHEQFF; DNA: TGTGCCATCAGGAAGCCGGGACTACGGTGGTGGCATGAGCAGTTCTTC
V: TRBV5-1; size: -; J: TRBJ2-3; D: TRBD2; CDR3: CASRSPGGSPDTQYF; DNA: TGCGCCAGCAGGTCCCCCGGGGGGAGCCCAGATACGCAGTATTTT
V: TRBV9; size: -; J: TRBJ2-2; D: TRBD1; CDR3: CASSARTGVIHGELFF; DNA: TGTGCCAGCAGCGCCCGGACAGGGGTTATTCACGGGGAGCTGTTTTTT